This T cell receptor (beta chain) was documented in a study of CD8+CD57+ T cells in acquired aplastic anemia. Notes on the study in general: The same twenty-nine CD8+ CDR3 sequences occurred in patients and in controls.

Germline V gene data show CDR1 as LNHDA and CDR2 as SQIVND (reference sequence). With 1 base removed from V and 6 bases from J, the gap between germline ends came to 10 bases. The length of the CDR3 is 13 residues. It was patients with CD8+CD57+ cell expansion by flow cytometry who were chosen for sequencing. The cohort consisted entirely of patients having severe acquired aplastic anemia. Concerning this clonotype: Its antigen is as yet unknown.

Investigators profiled TCR beta VDJ and CDR3 from genomic DNA template. In TCRdb, the reads were re-called with MiXCR into one record per CDR3 protein. The sample contains about 190,000 distinct CDR3 sequences, approximately 48% of which appear only once. Sequencing input: sorted CD4+, CD8+, or CD8+CD57+ T cells (not recorded which) from PBMCs. This sequence joins TRBV19 and TRBJ2-7; D may be TRBD1 or TRBD2 (5 bases each). The receptor's source is a human donor with aplastic anemia. The CDR3 sequence is CASSIGGTVEQYF. CDR3 coding DNA: TGTGCCAGTAGTATAGGGGGGACGGTCGAGCAGTACTTC.